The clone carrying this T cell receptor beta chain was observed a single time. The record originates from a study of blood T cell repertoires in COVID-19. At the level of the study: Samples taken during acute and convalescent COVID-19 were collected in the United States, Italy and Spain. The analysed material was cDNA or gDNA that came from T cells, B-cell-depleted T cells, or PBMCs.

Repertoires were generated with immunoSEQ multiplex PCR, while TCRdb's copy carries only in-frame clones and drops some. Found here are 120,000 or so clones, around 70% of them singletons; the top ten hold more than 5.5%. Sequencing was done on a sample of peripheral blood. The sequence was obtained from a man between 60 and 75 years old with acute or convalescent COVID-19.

In nucleotides, the CDR3 is TGCGCCAGCAGCCCCGAAGGGGGAAACACTGAAGCTTTCTTT. It encodes CASSPEGGNTEAFF. The chain recombines TRBV5-1 with TRBJ1-1, with D perhaps matching TRBD1 (6 bases). The V end lost 4 bases, the J end lost 2 bases, and 12 bases lay between the germline ends. The length of the CDR3 is 14 residues. The germline CDR1 and CDR2 sequences are SGHRS and YFSETQ.